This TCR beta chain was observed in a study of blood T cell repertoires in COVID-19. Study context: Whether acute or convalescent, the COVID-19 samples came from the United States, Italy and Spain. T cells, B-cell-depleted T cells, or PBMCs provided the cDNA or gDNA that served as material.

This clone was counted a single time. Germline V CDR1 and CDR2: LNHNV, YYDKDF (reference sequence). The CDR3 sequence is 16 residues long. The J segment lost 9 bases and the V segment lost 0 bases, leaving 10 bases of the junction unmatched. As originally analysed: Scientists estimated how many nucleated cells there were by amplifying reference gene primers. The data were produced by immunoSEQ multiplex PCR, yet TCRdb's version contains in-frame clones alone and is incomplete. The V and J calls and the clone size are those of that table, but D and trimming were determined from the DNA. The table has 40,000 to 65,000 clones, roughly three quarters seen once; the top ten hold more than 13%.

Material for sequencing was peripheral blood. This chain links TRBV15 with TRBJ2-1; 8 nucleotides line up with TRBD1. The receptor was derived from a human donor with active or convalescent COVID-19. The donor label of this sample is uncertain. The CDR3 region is CATSRDYGQGAGEQFF. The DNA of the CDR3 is TGTGCCACCAGCAGAGATTACGGGCAGGGGGCGGGTGAGCAGTTCTTC.